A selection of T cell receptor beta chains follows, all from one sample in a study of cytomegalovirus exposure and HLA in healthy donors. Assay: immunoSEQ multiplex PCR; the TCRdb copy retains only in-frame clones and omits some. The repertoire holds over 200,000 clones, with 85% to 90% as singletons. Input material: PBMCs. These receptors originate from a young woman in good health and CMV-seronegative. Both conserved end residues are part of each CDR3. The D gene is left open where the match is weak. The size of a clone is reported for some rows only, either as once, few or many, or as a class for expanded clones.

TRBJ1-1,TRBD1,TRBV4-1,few,CASSQVTGNDEAFF,TGCGCCAGCAGCCAAGTGACAGGGAATGATGAAGCTTTCTTT
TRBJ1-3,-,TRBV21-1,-,CASSRRPGLWGRGNTIYF,-
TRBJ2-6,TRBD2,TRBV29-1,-,CSVPRTSFNSGANGLTF,TGCAGCGTCCCCCGGACTAGTTTCAACTCTGGGGCCAACGGCCTGACTTTC
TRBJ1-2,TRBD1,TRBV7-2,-,CASSWTGLDGYTF,TGTGCCAGCAGCTGGACAGGGCTCGATGGCTACACCTTC
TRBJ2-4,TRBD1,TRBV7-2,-,CASSPPGVKGAGKNIQYF,TGTGCCAGCAGCCCGCCGGGCGTAAAGGGGGCAGGCAAAAACATTCAGTACTTC
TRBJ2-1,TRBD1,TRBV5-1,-,CASSLQGAYEQFF,TGCGCCAGCAGCTTGCAGGGGGCGTATGAGCAGTTCTTC
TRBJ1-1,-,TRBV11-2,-,CASSLVQGNTEAFF,TGTGCCAGCAGCTTAGTCCAGGGGAACACTGAAGCTTTCTTT
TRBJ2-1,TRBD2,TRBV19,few,CASSIVAVAGEDEQFF,TGTGCCAGTAGTATAGTAGCTGTAGCGGGGGAGGATGAGCAGTTCTTC
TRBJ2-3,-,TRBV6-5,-,CASSISNTQYF,TGTGCCAGCAGTATTAGTAATACGCAGTATTTT
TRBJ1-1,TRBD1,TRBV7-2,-,CASIIVPGQGSEAFF,TGTGCCAGCATCATCGTGCCCGGACAGGGTAGTGAAGCTTTCTTT
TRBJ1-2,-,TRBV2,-,CASSEKPSGAFYGYTF,TGTGCCAGCAGTGAAAAACCGTCAGGGGCCTTCTATGGCTACACCTTC
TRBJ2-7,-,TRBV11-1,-,CASSPNRVYEQYF,TGTGCCAGCAGCCCGAACAGAGTCTACGAGCAGTACTTC